This T cell receptor beta chain is from a study of cytomegalovirus exposure and HLA in healthy donors. Findings and caveats of the study: Reports indicated that the classifier achieved high specificity and sensitivity in diagnosing cytomegalovirus status.

This CDR3 comprises 13 residues. Germline V gives CDR1 SGHVS, CDR2 FQNEAQ. V shed 4 bases and J 5 bases; nucleotides not matched to a gene: 3. As concerns this clone: Antigen specificity is unknown.

Here immunoSEQ multiplex PCR was the method, and the copy in TCRdb shows in-frame clones only, minus some. Counted here are a few hundred thousand clones, 65% to 90% occurring once; the ten biggest clones make up around 1%. Sequencing was done on a sample of PBMCs. The TCR was taken from a young woman in good health and CMV-seronegative. The rearrangement joins TRBV7-8 to TRBJ2-5, with TRBD1 identical over 8 bases. The CDR3 spells CASSSDRAETQYF. CDR3 nucleotides: TGTGCCAGCAGCTCGGACAGGGCCGAGACCCAGTACTTC. Filled out from reference TRBV7-8 and TRBJ2-5, the complete variable domain reads GAGVSQSPRYKVAKRGQDVALRCDPISGHVSLFWYQQALGQGPEFLTYFQNEAQLDKSGLPSDRFFAERPEGSVSTLKIQRTQQEDSAVYLCASSSDRAETQYFGPGTRLLVL.